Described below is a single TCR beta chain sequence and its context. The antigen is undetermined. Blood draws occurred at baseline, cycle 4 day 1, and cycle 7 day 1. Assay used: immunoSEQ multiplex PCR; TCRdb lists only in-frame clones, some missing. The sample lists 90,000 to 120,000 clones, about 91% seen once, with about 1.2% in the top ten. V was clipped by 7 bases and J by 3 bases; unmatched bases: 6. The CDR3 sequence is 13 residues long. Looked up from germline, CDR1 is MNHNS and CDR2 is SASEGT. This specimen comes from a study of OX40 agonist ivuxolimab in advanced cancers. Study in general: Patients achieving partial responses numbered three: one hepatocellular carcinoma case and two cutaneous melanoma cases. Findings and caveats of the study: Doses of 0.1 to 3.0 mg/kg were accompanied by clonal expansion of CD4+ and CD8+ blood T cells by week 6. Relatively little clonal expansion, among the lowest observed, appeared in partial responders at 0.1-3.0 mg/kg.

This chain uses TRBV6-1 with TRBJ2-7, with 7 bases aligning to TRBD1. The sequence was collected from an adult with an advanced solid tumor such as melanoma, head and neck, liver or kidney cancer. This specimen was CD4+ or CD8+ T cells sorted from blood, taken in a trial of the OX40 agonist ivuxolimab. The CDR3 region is CASTGTVFYEQYF. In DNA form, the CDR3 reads TGTGCCAGCACTGGGACAGTTTTCTACGAGCAGTACTTC.